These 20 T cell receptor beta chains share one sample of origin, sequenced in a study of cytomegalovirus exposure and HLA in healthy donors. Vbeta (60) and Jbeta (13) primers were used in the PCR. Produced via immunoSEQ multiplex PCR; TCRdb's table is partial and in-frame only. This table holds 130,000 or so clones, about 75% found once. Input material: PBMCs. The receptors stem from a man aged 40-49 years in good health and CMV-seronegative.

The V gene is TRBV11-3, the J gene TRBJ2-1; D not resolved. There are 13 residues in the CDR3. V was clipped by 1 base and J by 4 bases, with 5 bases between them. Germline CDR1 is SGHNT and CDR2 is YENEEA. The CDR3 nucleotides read TGTGCCAGCAGCTTAGGCGCTTACAATGAGCAGTTCTTC. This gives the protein CASSLGAYNEQFF.

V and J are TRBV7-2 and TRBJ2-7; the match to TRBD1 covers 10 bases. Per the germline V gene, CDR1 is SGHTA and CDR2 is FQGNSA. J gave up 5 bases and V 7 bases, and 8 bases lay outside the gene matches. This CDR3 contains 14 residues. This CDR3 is CASTPGQGIDEQYF. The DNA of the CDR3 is TGTGCCAGCACTCCGGGACAGGGGATAGACGAGCAGTACTTC.

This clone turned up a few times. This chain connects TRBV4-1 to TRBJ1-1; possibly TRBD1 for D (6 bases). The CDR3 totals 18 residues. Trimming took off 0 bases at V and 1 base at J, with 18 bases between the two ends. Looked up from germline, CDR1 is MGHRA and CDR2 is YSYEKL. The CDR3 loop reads CASSQDLDRSLKNTEAFF. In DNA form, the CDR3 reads TGCGCCAGCAGCCAAGATTTAGACAGGAGCCTTAAGAACACTGAAGCTTTCTTT.

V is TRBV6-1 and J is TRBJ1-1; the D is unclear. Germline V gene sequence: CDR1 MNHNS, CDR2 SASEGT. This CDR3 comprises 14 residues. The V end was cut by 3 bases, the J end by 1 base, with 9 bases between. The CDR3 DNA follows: TGTGCCAGCAGTGATGAGGATTGGAACACTGAAGCTTTCTTT. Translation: CASSDEDWNTEAFF.

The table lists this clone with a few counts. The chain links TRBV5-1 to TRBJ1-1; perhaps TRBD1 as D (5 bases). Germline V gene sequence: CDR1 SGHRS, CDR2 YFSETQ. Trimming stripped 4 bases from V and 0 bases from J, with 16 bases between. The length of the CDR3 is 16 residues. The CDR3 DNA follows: TGCGCCAGCAGCCCGGGGGGGTCCAGCATGAACACTGAAGCTTTCTTT. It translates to CASSPGGSSMNTEAFF. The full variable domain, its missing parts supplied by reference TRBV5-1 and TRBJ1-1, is KAGVTQTPRYLIKTRGQQVTLSCSPISGHRSVSWYQQTPGQGLQFLFEYFSETQRNKGNFPGRFSGRQFSNSRSEMNVSTLELGDSALYLCASSPGGSSMNTEAFFGQGTRLTVV.

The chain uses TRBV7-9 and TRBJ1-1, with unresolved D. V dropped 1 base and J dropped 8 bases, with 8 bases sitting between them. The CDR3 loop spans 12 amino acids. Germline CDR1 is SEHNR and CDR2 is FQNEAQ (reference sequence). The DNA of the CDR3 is TGTGCCAGCAGCTTAGGCCCCAGGGAAGCTTTCTTT. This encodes CASSLGPREAFF.

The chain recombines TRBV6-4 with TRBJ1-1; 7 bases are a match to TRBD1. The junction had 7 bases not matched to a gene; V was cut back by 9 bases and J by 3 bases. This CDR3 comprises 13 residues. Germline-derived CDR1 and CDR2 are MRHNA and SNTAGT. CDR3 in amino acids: CARIGTADTEAFF. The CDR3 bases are TGTGCCAGGATTGGGACAGCTGACACTGAAGCTTTCTTT.

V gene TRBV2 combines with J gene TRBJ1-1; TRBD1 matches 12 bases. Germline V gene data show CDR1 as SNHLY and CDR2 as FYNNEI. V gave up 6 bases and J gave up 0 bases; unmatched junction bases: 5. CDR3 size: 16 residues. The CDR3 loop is CASRMGQGALNTEAFF. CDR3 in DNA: TGTGCCAGCAGAATGGGACAGGGGGCTTTGAACACTGAAGCTTTCTTT. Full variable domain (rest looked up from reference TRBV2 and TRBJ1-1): EPEVTQTPSHQVTQMGQEVILRCVPISNHLYFYWYRQILGQKVEFLVSFYNNEISEKSEIFDDQFSVERPDGSNFTLKIRSTKLEDSAMYFCASRMGQGALNTEAFFGQGTRLTVV.

Written as DNA, the CDR3 is TGTGCCAGCAGCTTATCTAGCGGGGGAACCAAAAGGGTAGGCGAGCAGTACTTC. Residues: CASSLSSGGTKRVGEQYF. The chain couples TRBV7-2 to TRBJ2-7; 10 nucleotides line up with TRBD2. The CDR3 spans 18 residues. The trim removed 2 bases at V and 6 bases at J, leaving 16 bases unmatched. Looked up from germline, CDR1 is SGHTA and CDR2 is FQGNSA.

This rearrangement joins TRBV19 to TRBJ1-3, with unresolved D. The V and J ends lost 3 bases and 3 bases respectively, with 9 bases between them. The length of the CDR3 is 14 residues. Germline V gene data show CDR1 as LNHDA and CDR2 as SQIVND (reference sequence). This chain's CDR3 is CASSISSGGNTIYF. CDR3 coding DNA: TGTGCCAGTAGTATTTCCTCGGGTGGAAACACCATATATTTT.

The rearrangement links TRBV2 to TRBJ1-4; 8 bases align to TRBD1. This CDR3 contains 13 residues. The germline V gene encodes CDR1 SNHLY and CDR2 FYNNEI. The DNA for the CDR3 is TGTGCGCAGGGGGCGACGGCTAATGAAAAACTGTTTTTT. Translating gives CAQGATANEKLFF.

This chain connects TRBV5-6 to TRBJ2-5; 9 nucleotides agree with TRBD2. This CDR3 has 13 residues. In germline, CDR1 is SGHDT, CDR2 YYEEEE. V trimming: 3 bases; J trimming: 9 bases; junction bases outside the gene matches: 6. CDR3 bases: TGTGCCAGCAGCTCACTAGCGGGCCCGCCCCAGTACTTC. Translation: CASSSLAGPPQYF.

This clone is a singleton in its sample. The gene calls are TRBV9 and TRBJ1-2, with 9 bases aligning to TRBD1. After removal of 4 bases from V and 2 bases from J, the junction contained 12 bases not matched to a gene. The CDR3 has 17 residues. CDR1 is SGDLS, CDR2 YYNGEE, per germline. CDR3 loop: CASSTWDREGINYGYTF. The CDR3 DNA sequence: TGTGCCAGCAGCACCTGGGACAGGGAGGGAATAAACTATGGCTACACCTTC.

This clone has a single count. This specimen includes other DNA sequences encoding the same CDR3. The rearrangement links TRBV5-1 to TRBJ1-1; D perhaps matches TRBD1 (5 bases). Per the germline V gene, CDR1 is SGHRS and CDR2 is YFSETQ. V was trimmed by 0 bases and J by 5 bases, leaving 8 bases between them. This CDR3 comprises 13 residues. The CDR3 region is CASSLAGLTEAFF. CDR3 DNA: TGCGCCAGCAGCTTGGCAGGGTTAACTGAAGCTTTCTTT.

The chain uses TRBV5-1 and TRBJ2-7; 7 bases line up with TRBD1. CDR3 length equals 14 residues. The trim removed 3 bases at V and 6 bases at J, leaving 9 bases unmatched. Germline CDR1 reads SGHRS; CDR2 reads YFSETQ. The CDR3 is CASSSDRLGGEQYF. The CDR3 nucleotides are TGCGCCAGCAGCTCGGACAGGTTAGGAGGCGAGCAGTACTTC.

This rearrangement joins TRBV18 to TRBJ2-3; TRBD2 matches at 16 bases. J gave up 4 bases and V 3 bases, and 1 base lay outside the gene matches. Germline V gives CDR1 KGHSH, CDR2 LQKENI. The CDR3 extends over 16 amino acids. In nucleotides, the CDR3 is TGTGCCAGCTCACCGGGACTAGCGGGGGGGCCAGATACGCAGTATTTT. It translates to CASSPGLAGGPDTQYF. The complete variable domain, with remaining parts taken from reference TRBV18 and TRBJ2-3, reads NAGVMQNPRHLVRRRGQEARLRCSPMKGHSHVYWYRQLPEEGLKFMVYLQKENIIDESGMPKERFSAEFPKEGPSILRIQQVVRGDSAAYFCASSPGLAGGPDTQYFGPGTRLTVL.

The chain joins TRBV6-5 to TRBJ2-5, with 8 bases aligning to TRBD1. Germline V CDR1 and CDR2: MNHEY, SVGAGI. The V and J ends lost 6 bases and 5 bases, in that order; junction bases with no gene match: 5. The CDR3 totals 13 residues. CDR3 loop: CASRTTGGETQYF. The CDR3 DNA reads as TGTGCCAGCAGGACTACAGGGGGGGAGACCCAGTACTTC.

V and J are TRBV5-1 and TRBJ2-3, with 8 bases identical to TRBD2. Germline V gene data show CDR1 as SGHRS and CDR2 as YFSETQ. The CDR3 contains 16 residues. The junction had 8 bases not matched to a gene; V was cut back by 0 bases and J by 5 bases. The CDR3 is CASSLEVAGSGDTQYF. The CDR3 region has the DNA TGCGCCAGCAGCTTGGAAGTAGCGGGGAGTGGAGATACGCAGTATTTT. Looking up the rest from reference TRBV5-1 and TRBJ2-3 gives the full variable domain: KAGVTQTPRYLIKTRGQQVTLSCSPISGHRSVSWYQQTPGQGLQFLFEYFSETQRNKGNFPGRFSGRQFSNSRSEMNVSTLELGDSALYLCASSLEVAGSGDTQYFGPGTRLTVL.

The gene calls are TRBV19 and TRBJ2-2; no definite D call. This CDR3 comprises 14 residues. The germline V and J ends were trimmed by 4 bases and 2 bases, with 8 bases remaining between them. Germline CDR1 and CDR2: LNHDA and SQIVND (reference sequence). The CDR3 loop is CASSTQVNTGELFF. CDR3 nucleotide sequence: TGTGCCAGTAGTACACAAGTAAACACCGGGGAGCTGTTTTTT.

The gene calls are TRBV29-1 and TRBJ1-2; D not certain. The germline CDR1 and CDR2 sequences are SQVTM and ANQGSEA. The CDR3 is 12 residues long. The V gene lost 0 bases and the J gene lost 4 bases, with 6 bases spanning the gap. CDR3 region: CSVEDLSYGYTF. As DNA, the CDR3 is TGCAGCGTTGAAGATCTAAGCTATGGCTACACCTTC.